What follows are 10 T cell receptor beta chains derived from one specimen sequenced in a study of cytomegalovirus exposure and HLA in healthy donors. Vbeta (60) and Jbeta (13) primers were used in the PCR. Using immunoSEQ multiplex PCR, the repertoire was profiled, and TCRdb retains in-frame clones only, with some absent. There are more than 95,000 clones in the sample; under 80% occur only once, and 13% lies in the top ten. The sequenced sample consisted of PBMCs. These receptors were taken from an older woman in good health and CMV-seropositive.

This chain links TRBV18 with TRBJ1-5; tentative D call: TRBD1 (5 bases). Trimming removed 3 bases at V and 7 bases at J, with 10 bases between. CDR1 and CDR2 from the germline V gene are KGHSH and LQKENI. This CDR3 is built from 13 residues. CDR3 nucleotides: TGTGCCAGCTCACCTGGCAGGGCCCAGCCCCAGCATTTT. Amino acid sequence: CASSPGRAQPQHF. The full variable domain, completed using reference TRBV18 and TRBJ1-5, is NAGVMQNPRHLVRRRGQEARLRCSPMKGHSHVYWYRQLPEEGLKFMVYLQKENIIDESGMPKERFSAEFPKEGPSILRIQQVVRGDSAAYFCASSPGRAQPQHFGDGTRLSIL.

The V and J genes are TRBV28 and TRBJ2-5, with D perhaps TRBD1 (5 bases). The J call is uncertain, as TRBJ2-7 better fits the DNA end. The germline gives CDR1 MDHEN, CDR2 SYDVKM. This CDR3 contains 14 residues. Here the CDR3 DNA reads TGTGCCAGCAGTTTTAGGGGTCCCAGGAACGAGCAGTACTTC. Protein product: CASSFRGPRNEQYF.

The chain has TRBV28 and TRBJ1-3; tentatively, D is TRBD1 (6 bases). This CDR3 region has 13 residues. Trimming removed 1 base at V and 8 bases at J, with 9 bases between. Germline CDR1 is MDHEN and CDR2 is SYDVKM. The CDR3 DNA is TGTGCCAGCAGTTTATACAGGGATGACACCATATATTTT. Protein product: CASSLYRDDTIYF. The variable domain in full, with the rest retrieved from reference TRBV28 and TRBJ1-3, is DVKVTQSSRYLVKRTGEKVFLECVQDMDHENMFWYRQDPGLGLRLIYFSYDVKMKEKGDIPEGYSVSREKKERFSLILESASTNQTSMYLCASSLYRDDTIYFGEGSWLTVV.

This clone has a handful of counts. V usage is TRBV11-2 and J usage is TRBJ2-7, with 10 bases that match TRBD1. Per germline, CDR1 SGHAT and CDR2 FQNNGV. The J segment lost 5 bases and the V segment lost 8 bases, leaving 3 bases of the junction unmatched. The CDR3 is 12 residues long. The CDR3 DNA is TGTGCCAGCGGGGGACAGGGGCACGAGCAGTACTTC. Translated: CASGGQGHEQYF.

The chain links TRBV4-1 to TRBJ1-3; D gene ambiguous. The length of the CDR3 is 16 residues. V was clipped by 1 base and J by 0 bases, with 10 bases between them. The germline CDR1 and CDR2 sequences are MGHRA and YSYEKL. The CDR3 region is CASSQGAASSGNTIYF. The CDR3 DNA is TGCGCCAGCAGCCAAGGAGCGGCCAGCTCTGGAAACACCATATATTTT.

A few counts support this clone. This chain uses TRBV30 with TRBJ1-5, with a possible D match to TRBD1 (5 bases). The CDR3 has 13 amino acids. Germline assignment: CDR1 GTSNPN and CDR2 SVGIG (reference sequence). Trimming took off 0 bases at V and 4 bases at J, with 7 bases between the two ends. CDR3 amino acids: CAWSVRVNQPQHF. The CDR3 coding sequence is TGTGCCTGGAGTGTCAGGGTGAATCAGCCCCAGCATTTT.

V usage is TRBV6-6 and J usage is TRBJ2-7, with 9 bases aligning to TRBD1. V lost 6 bases, J lost 3 bases, and 6 bases stayed unmatched. CDR3 size: 14 residues. CDR1 and CDR2 (germline): MNHNY, SVGAGI (reference sequence). CDR3 sequence (DNA): TGTGCCAGCAGCTCCGACAGGGGGTTCTACGAGCAGTACTTC. Its translation: CASSSDRGFYEQYF.

The CDR3 is CASSPGTSGSEQFF. Here the CDR3 DNA reads TGCGCCAGCAGCCCGGGGACTAGCGGGAGTGAGCAGTTCTTC. The chain couples TRBV5-1 to TRBJ2-1; TRBD2 matches at 14 bases. V lost 4 bases, J lost 9 bases, and 3 bases stayed unmatched. This CDR3 region has 14 residues. CDR1 is SGHRS, CDR2 YFSETQ, per germline. The full variable domain, completed using reference TRBV5-1 and TRBJ2-1, is KAGVTQTPRYLIKTRGQQVTLSCSPISGHRSVSWYQQTPGQGLQFLFEYFSETQRNKGNFPGRFSGRQFSNSRSEMNVSTLELGDSALYLCASSPGTSGSEQFFGPGTRLTVL.

The genes are TRBV19 and TRBJ1-2, with 8 bases that match TRBD1. Germline CDR1 is LNHDA and CDR2 is SQIVND (reference sequence). Unmatched junction bases numbered 10, after V lost 3 bases and J lost 4 bases. This CDR3 contains 16 residues. CDR3 sequence reads: CASSMAGQGTIYGYTF. The CDR3, as DNA: TGTGCCAGTAGTATGGCCGGACAGGGAACCATCTATGGCTACACCTTC.

The J gene is TRBJ1-1, the V gene TRBV4-1; 7 bases are shared with TRBD1. Losses at the gene ends were 1 base for V and 4 bases for J; bases not matched to a gene: 6. Looked up from germline, CDR1 is MGHRA and CDR2 is YSYEKL. The CDR3 totals 15 residues. The CDR3 loop reads CASSQVPGGGTEAFF. The CDR3 DNA sequence: TGCGCCAGCAGCCAAGTTCCAGGGGGAGGCACTGAAGCTTTCTTT.